Below, 22 T cell receptor beta chains from the same sample are listed, as sequenced in a study of T-cell reconstitution after alpha-beta-depleted transplantation in children. The authors prepared the TCRbeta library with unique molecular identifiers. Each CDR3 protein gets one entry after TCRdb re-called the PCR reads with MiXCR. The sample carries under 20,000 distinct CDR3 sequences, 9.5% to 15% recorded once. The sequencing here drew on PBMCs, mostly from graft donor cells, taken 180 days after TCRalphabeta/CD19-depleted stem cell transplant. Receptors originate from a boy under three years old who had a stem cell transplant for Wiskott-Aldrich syndrome, so the T cells may come from the graft donor.

The chain joins TRBV7-9 to TRBJ1-5; no reliable D call. Germline V gene lookup returns CDR1 SEHNR and CDR2 FQNEAQ (reference sequence). CDR3 length: 16 residues. With 1 base removed from V and 0 bases from J, the gap between germline ends came to 10 bases. Here the CDR3 DNA reads TGTGCCAGCAGCTTAGGGACGGGAAATAGCAATCAGCCCCAGCATTTT. Its protein product is CASSLGTGNSNQPQHF. The full variable domain, in which reference TRBV7-9 and TRBJ1-5 provide the parts outside the CDR3, is DTGVSQNPRHKITKRGQNVTFRCDPISEHNRLYWYRQTLGQGPEFLTYFQNEAQLEKSRLLSDRFSAERPKGSFSTLEIQRTEQGDSAMYLCASSLGTGNSNQPQHFGDGTRLSIL.

This clonotype was recorded at least ten times. The chain joins TRBV5-5 to TRBJ1-2; D gene unclear. This CDR3 has 15 amino acids. Germline V gene data show CDR1 as SGHKS and CDR2 as YYEKEE (reference sequence). The V end lost 4 bases, the J end lost 1 base, and 14 bases lay between the germline ends. In DNA form, the CDR3 reads TGTGCCAGCAGCGGGCTCCGCGGGGTTAACTATGGCTACACCTTC. This encodes CASSGLRGVNYGYTF.

This clonotype was seen ten or more times. The genes are TRBV12-3 or TRBV12-4 and TRBJ2-2; the D gene is possibly TRBD2 (6 bases). V was pared by 6 bases and J by 4 bases, with 9 bases between. There are 13 residues in the CDR3. The chain's CDR3 is CASSRGSTGELFF. The CDR3, as DNA: TGTGCCAGCAGCCGGGGGTCCACCGGGGAGCTGTTTTTT.

The chain employs TRBV2 and TRBJ2-7, with D perhaps matching TRBD1 or TRBD2 (5 bases each). This CDR3 contains 14 residues. Germline V gene lookup returns CDR1 SNHLY and CDR2 FYNNEI. The germline V and J ends were trimmed by 3 bases and 2 bases, with 11 bases remaining between them. The DNA for the CDR3 is TGTGCCAGCAGTGAGGGCAGGGAGACCTACGAGCAGTACTTC. Its protein product is CASSEGRETYEQYF. The full variable domain, in which reference TRBV2 and TRBJ2-7 provide the parts outside the CDR3, is EPEVTQTPSHQVTQMGQEVILRCVPISNHLYFYWYRQILGQKVEFLVSFYNNEISEKSEIFDDQFSVERPDGSNFTLKIRSTKLEDSAMYFCASSEGRETYEQYFGPGTRLTVT.

Ten or more counts support this clonotype. This chain links TRBV4-1 with TRBJ2-7; D not certain. V was shortened by 1 base and J by 0 bases, with 7 bases between the two germline ends. CDR1 MGHRA and CDR2 YSYEKL come from the germline V gene. There are 14 residues in the CDR3. CDR3 sequence: CASSQGPHSYEQYF. CDR3 in DNA: TGCGCCAGCAGCCAAGGTCCTCACTCCTACGAGCAGTACTTC.

The chain uses TRBV20-1 and TRBJ2-7; 10 nucleotides align to TRBD2. The junction had 11 bases not matched to a gene; V was cut back by 4 bases and J by 2 bases. The germline V gene has CDR1 DFQATT and CDR2 SNEGSKA (reference sequence). The CDR3 consists of 16 residues. The CDR3 bases are TGCAGTGCTAAACCTTCTAGCGGGGGAATTCCCTACGAGCAGTACTTC. Translated, it gives CSAKPSSGGIPYEQYF.

This chain links TRBV19 with TRBJ2-1; 11 bases agree with TRBD2. V was clipped by 4 bases and J by 0 bases; unmatched bases: 8. This CDR3 has 18 amino acids. CDR1 and CDR2 (germline): LNHDA, SQIVND (reference sequence). Here the CDR3 reads CASSKISGRAGSYNEQFF. The DNA for the CDR3 is TGTGCCAGTAGTAAGATTAGCGGGAGGGCAGGCTCCTACAATGAGCAGTTCTTC. The whole variable domain, remainder taken from reference TRBV19 and TRBJ2-1, is DGGITQSPKYLFRKEGQNVTLSCEQNLNHDAMYWYRQDPGQGLRLIYYSQIVNDFQKGDIAEGYSVSREKKESFPLTVTSAQKNPTAFYLCASSKISGRAGSYNEQFFGPGTRLTVL.

With regard to this clonotype: A single base separates this from a much larger clone, so it may be a read error. The rearrangement joins TRBV4-2 to TRBJ2-5; D not certain. Germline CDR1 and CDR2: LGHNA and YNFKEQ. This CDR3 contains 13 residues. The V end was cut by 3 bases, the J end by 5 bases, with 10 bases between. The CDR3 is CASSHRLGETQYF. CDR3 coding DNA: TGTGCCAGCAGCCACCGGTTAGGTGAGACCCAGTACTTC.

The chain links TRBV20-1 to TRBJ2-7; 9 nucleotides align to TRBD1. The CDR3 runs 14 residues. Unmatched junction bases numbered 6, after V lost 4 bases and J lost 2 bases. Germline V gene data show CDR1 as DFQATT and CDR2 as SNEGSKA (reference sequence). The CDR3 here is CSANDRGVPYEQYF. Written as DNA, the CDR3 is TGCAGTGCTAATGACAGGGGGGTTCCCTACGAGCAGTACTTC.

This clonotype was observed many times. The chain employs TRBV19 and TRBJ2-1; D unclear. V dropped 5 bases and J dropped 0 bases, with 8 bases sitting between them. Per germline, CDR1 LNHDA and CDR2 SQIVND (reference sequence). This CDR3 contains 14 residues. The CDR3 here is CASSGASSYNEQFF. In nucleotides, the CDR3 is TGTGCCAGTAGTGGAGCTAGCTCCTACAATGAGCAGTTCTTC.

As to this clonotype: One end of the junction fails to match germline, which may point to a read error. This chain links TRBV20-1 with TRBJ1-2; no firm D call. CDR1 is DFQATT and CDR2 is SNEGSKA in the germline V gene (reference sequence). This CDR3 spans 13 amino acids. The CDR3: CSAMFRGFYGCTF. The CDR3 DNA sequence: TGCAGTGCTATGTTCCGGGGTTTTTATGGCTGCACCTTC.

The chain couples TRBV28 to TRBJ1-2; TRBD1 might be the D (5 bases). The V gene lost 7 bases and the J gene lost 2 bases, with 17 bases spanning the gap. Germline V gene lookup returns CDR1 MDHEN and CDR2 SYDVKM. CDR3 size: 15 residues. CDR3 in DNA: TGTGCCAGCATTCGAGGAGGGGATTACAACTATGGCTACACCTTC. Protein sequence: CASIRGGDYNYGYTF.

This clonotype was detected a few times. The chain joins TRBV7-2 to TRBJ2-7; TRBD2 aligns across 7 bases. Germline values: CDR1 SGHTA, CDR2 FQGNSA. The CDR3 sequence is 15 residues long. The trim removed 3 bases at V and 0 bases at J, leaving 5 bases unmatched. In nucleotides, the CDR3 is TGTGCCAGCAGCTTTGGGGCGGGGGTCTCCTACGAGCAGTACTTC. This translates into CASSFGAGVSYEQYF.

There are a few counts of this clonotype. The gene calls are TRBV5-1 and TRBJ2-3, with 11 positions matching TRBD2. J gave up 0 bases and V 4 bases, and 4 bases lay outside the gene matches. Germline assignment: CDR1 SGHRS and CDR2 YFSETQ. The CDR3 runs to 16 residues. This CDR3 reads CASSPGLAESTDTQYF. DNA of the CDR3: TGCGCCAGCAGCCCGGGACTAGCGGAGAGCACAGATACGCAGTATTTT.

Remarks on this clonotype: This may be a read error, as it is one base from a much larger clone. The gene calls are TRBV5-6 and TRBJ2-1, with TRBD2 matching over 9 bases. CDR3 size: 15 residues. Per germline, CDR1 SGHDT and CDR2 YYEEEE. The CDR3 loop is CASFGAGGLYNDQFF. DNA of the CDR3: TGTGCCAGCTTCGGGGCGGGAGGGTTATACAATGACCAGTTCTTC. Full variable domain (rest looked up from reference TRBV5-6 and TRBJ2-1): DAGVTQSPTHLIKTRGQQVTLRCSPKSGHDTVSWYQQALGQGPQFIFQYYEEEERQRGNFPDRFSGHQFPNYSSELNVNALLLGDSALYLCASFGAGGLYNDQFFGPGTRLTVL.

CDR3 DNA sequence: TGTGCCAGCAGTTGGGACGGAGACATCTGCGAGCAGTACTTC. As protein: CASSWDGDICEQYF. The V and J genes are TRBV6-5 and TRBJ2-7; either TRBD1 or TRBD2 may fit D (5 bases each). This CDR3 has 14 amino acids. Germline assignment: CDR1 MNHEY and CDR2 SVGAGI. V was pared by 4 bases and J by 6 bases, with 16 bases between.

The rearrangement links TRBV9 to TRBJ1-2; 7 bases match TRBD1. V shed 3 bases, J shed 2 bases, and the junction held 7 bases outside the gene matches. CDR3 length: 15 amino acids. Per the germline V gene, CDR1 is SGDLS and CDR2 is YYNGEE. The CDR3: CASSDGQDGNYGYTF. The CDR3 DNA sequence: TGTGCCAGCAGCGACGGACAGGACGGAAACTATGGCTACACCTTC.

This clonotype has a count of ten or more. The V call is TRBV9, the J call TRBJ1-1, with TRBD1 matching 8 bases. Germline values: CDR1 SGDLS, CDR2 YYNGEE. V gave up 3 bases and J gave up 6 bases; unmatched junction bases: 4. There are 13 residues in the CDR3. CDR3 protein: CASSARGRAEAFF. The CDR3 coding sequence is TGTGCCAGCAGCGCCAGGGGGCGGGCTGAAGCTTTCTTT. Full variable domain (rest looked up from reference TRBV9 and TRBJ1-1): DSGVTQTPKHLITATGQRVTLRCSPRSGDLSVYWYQQSLDQGLQFLIQYYNGEERAKGNILERFSAQQFPDLHSELNLSSLELGDSALYFCASSARGRAEAFFGQGTRLTVV.

This clonotype came up many times. The chain has TRBV20-1 and TRBJ2-7; 8 bases match TRBD1. CDR1 DFQATT and CDR2 SNEGSKA come from the germline V gene (reference sequence). The CDR3 sequence is 15 residues long. Trimming removed 7 bases from V and 2 bases from J; junction bases left unmatched: 13. The CDR3 here is CSVPRRGTGPYEQYF. DNA for the CDR3: TGCAGTGTCCCACGGCGAGGGACAGGTCCCTACGAGCAGTACTTC.

The rearrangement links TRBV12-3 or TRBV12-4 to TRBJ2-1; 11 bases line up with TRBD2. V was pared by 6 bases and J by 5 bases, with 6 bases of the junction left unmatched. This CDR3 has 15 amino acids. DNA of the CDR3: TGTGCCAGCAGCATACGACTAGCGGGACACAATGAGCAGTTCTTC. Its protein product is CASSIRLAGHNEQFF.

CDR3 sequence reads: CSANVWGNEQFF. The CDR3, as DNA: TGCAGTGCTAACGTCTGGGGGAATGAGCAGTTCTTC. This chain uses TRBV20-1 with TRBJ2-1; D tentatively reads TRBD1 or TRBD2 (5 bases each). Trimming removed 4 bases at V and 7 bases at J, with 11 bases between. Germline V CDR1 and CDR2: DFQATT, SNEGSKA (reference sequence). This CDR3 has 12 amino acids.

This clonotype was detected many times. V usage is TRBV24-1 and J usage is TRBJ2-6; tentative D call: TRBD1 (5 bases). CDR1 is KGHDR and CDR2 is SFDVKD in the germline V gene. This CDR3 spans 18 amino acids. The V and J ends lost 9 bases and 4 bases respectively, with 24 bases between them. CDR3 sequence: CATSPAGSGLSGANVLTF. The CDR3 bases are TGTGCCACCTCCCCGGCAGGGTCCGGGTTGTCCGGGGCCAACGTCCTGACTTTC.